The rows below give T cell receptor beta chains drawn from one sample of a study of shared clonotypes between healthy human individuals. TCRdb's copy holds only in-frame clones and misses some; the assay was immunoSEQ multiplex PCR. The sample includes about 610,000 clones, approximately 96% of them seen just once. Sequencing was done on a sample of naive CD8+ T cells sorted from blood. These receptors came from a woman in her thirties in good health. Each CDR3 is given with its conserved first and last residue. Each record gives: V gene, clone size, D gene, J gene, CDR3 DNA, CDR3 protein. A D gene is named only where the DNA matches it firmly. Not every row has a clone size; where given, it reads once, few, many or a size class.

>TRBV7-3|few|NA|TRBJ2-1
TGTGCCAGCAGCTCGGGGACATCGCACAATGAGCAGTTCTTC
CASSSGTSHNEQFF
>TRBV6-5|NA|NA|TRBJ2-3
TGTGCCAGCAGTTCCTCGGGACTCTCGACAGATACGCAGTATTTT
CASSSSGLSTDTQYF
>TRBV2|NA|TRBD1|TRBJ1-1
TGTGCCAGCAGGCGGGACAGGGGCGCTGAAGCTTTCTTT
CASRRDRGAEAFF
>TRBV5-1|NA|NA|TRBJ1-2
TGCGCCAGCAGCTTGGAATGGGGGTTGCTGGGGATCTATGGCTACACCTTC
CASSLEWGLLGIYGYTF
>TRBV5-5|NA|NA|TRBJ2-7
TGTGCCAGCAGCCCTTCCGGGAAGGGCTACGAGCAGTACTTC
CASSPSGKGYEQYF
>TRBV9|NA|NA|TRBJ1-1
TGTGCCAGCAGCGCCGCAGACAGACGGGACACTGAAGCTTTCTTT
CASSAADRRDTEAFF
>TRBV19|NA|NA|TRBJ1-4
TGTGCCAGTAGTGTCTCTTCCAGTGAAAAACTGTTTTTT
CASSVSSSEKLFF
>TRBV5-6|NA|NA|TRBJ2-5
TGTGCCAGCAGCTTCGGGGTGTCCCGGGGAGAGACCCAGTACTTC
CASSFGVSRGETQYF
>TRBV2|NA|NA|TRBJ2-1
TGTGCCAGCACCCTTTCCCAGGCTAGCTCCTACAATGAGCAGTTCTTC
CASTLSQASSYNEQFF
>TRBV27|NA|TRBD1|TRBJ2-7
TGTGCCAGCAGTTTCGTCGGACAGGGGGCAGTCGAGCAGTACTTC
CASSFVGQGAVEQYF
>TRBV7-9|NA|TRBD1|TRBJ2-7
TGTGCCAGCAGCCCCCCGGGTCAGGGACAGGGCTACGAGCAGTACTTC
CASSPPGQGQGYEQYF
>TRBV15|NA|NA|TRBJ1-2
TGTGCCACCAGCAGAGATCTCTCCGGGGGCTACACCTTC
CATSRDLSGGYTF
>TRBV19|NA|TRBD2|TRBJ2-1
TGTGCCAGTAGCCGGCGACTCTGGGAGCGGGAGTATATGGTGGACAATGAGCAGTTCTTC
CASSRRLWEREYMVDNEQFF
>TRBV7-9|once|NA|TRBJ2-7
TGTGCCAGCAGCTCCAGGGGTTCCTACGAGCAGTACTTC
CASSSRGSYEQYF
>TRBV14|NA|NA|TRBJ2-1
TGTGCCAGCAGCCTAAGGGAGTCCGTGGGCCATGAGCAGTTCTTC
CASSLRESVGHEQFF
>TRBV4-2|once|NA|TRBJ2-7
TGTGCCAGCAGCCAAGACCCGGGAGCGTTCGAGCAGTACTTC
CASSQDPGAFEQYF
>TRBV29-1|NA|NA|TRBJ2-3
TGCAGCGGTAGGGCGACAGATACGCAGTATTTT
CSGRATDTQYF
>TRBV6-5|NA|NA|TRBJ2-7
TGTGCCAGCAGTCCATCTCAGCACGAGCAGTACTTC
CASSPSQHEQYF
>TRBV27|NA|NA|TRBJ2-7
TGTGCCAGCAGTGCCCCGTCCGGGACCCTGTCTCTCTACGAGCAGTACTTC
CASSAPSGTLSLYEQYF
>TRBV19|NA|NA|TRBJ2-5
TGTGCCAGTACCAAAGCAGGGCGTCGGGAGACCCAGTACTTC
CASTKAGRRETQYF
>TRBV5-6|NA|NA|TRBJ2-7
TGTGCCAGCAGCTTCTGGGGCTACGAGCAGTACTTC
CASSFWGYEQYF
>TRBV30|once|TRBD1|TRBJ1-1
TGTGCCTGGGAGCCGTTAACAGGGGGCTATGAAGCTTTCTTT
CAWEPLTGGYEAFF
>TRBV5-4|once|NA|TRBJ1-3
TGTGCCAGCAGCTTGGGGTTGGATGGGGGAGTAATTGGAAACACCATATATTTT
CASSLGLDGGVIGNTIYF
>TRBV10-3|once|TRBD1|TRBJ2-7
TGTGCCATCAGTGAGTCACGGACAGGATACGAGCAGTACTTC
CAISESRTGYEQYF
>TRBV9|NA|TRBD2|TRBJ2-7
TGTGCCAGCAGCGTAGAAGGGACTAGCGGATTCTACGAGCAGTACTTC
CASSVEGTSGFYEQYF
>TRBV5-1|NA|NA|TRBJ2-7
TGCGCCAGCAGCTTGGGAGCCGGGTTATCCTACGAGCAGTACTTC
CASSLGAGLSYEQYF
>TRBV9|NA|NA|TRBJ2-1
TGTGCCAGCAGCGTGGGGAGCTATCTTTACAATGAGCAGTTCTTC
CASSVGSYLYNEQFF
>TRBV5-6|NA|NA|TRBJ2-7
TGTGCCAGCAGCTCGGCCCCCCTGGACGAGCAGTACTTC
CASSSAPLDEQYF
>TRBV4-1|NA|TRBD1|TRBJ2-7
TGCGCCAGCAGCCAAGAGATAACAGGGGGCAGGTACGAGCAGTACTTC
CASSQEITGGRYEQYF
>TRBV9|NA|NA|TRBJ1-1
TGTGCCAGCAGCGCACAGGGTTACACTGAAGCTTTCTTT
CASSAQGYTEAFF
>TRBV27|NA|NA|TRBJ1-5
TGTGCCAGCAGTTCAGGTTGGAGCAATCAGCCCCAGCATTTT
CASSSGWSNQPQHF
>TRBV9|NA|NA|TRBJ1-3
TGTGCCAGCAGCGGGGGGGAAAACACCATATATTTT
CASSGGENTIYF
>TRBV7-8|NA|NA|TRBJ2-7
TGTGCCAGCAGGCGGGACAGAGACAGCTCCTACGAGCAGTACTTC
CASRRDRDSSYEQYF
>TRBV10-3|NA|TRBD1|TRBJ1-5
TGTGCCATCAGTGAAGGACAGGGGAATCAGCCCCAGCATTTT
CAISEGQGNQPQHF
>TRBV19|NA|NA|TRBJ1-1
TGTGCCAGTAGTATAGGGGTTTTGGGGACTGAAGCTTTCTTT
CASSIGVLGTEAFF
>TRBV13|NA|NA|TRBJ2-7
TGTGCCAGCAGTATTTCGGGAGTTAGGGAGCAGTACTTC
CASSISGVREQYF
>TRBV4-1|NA|TRBD2|TRBJ2-3
TGCGCCAGCAGGGGACTAGCGGGAGTCGGAGATACGCAGTATTTT
CASRGLAGVGDTQYF
>TRBV4-2|NA|TRBD2|TRBJ2-3
TGTGCCAGCAGCCAGCAACTAGCGGGGTTAGGGGGTAGCACAGATACGCAGTATTTT
CASSQQLAGLGGSTDTQYF
>TRBV29-1|NA|NA|TRBJ1-1
TGCAGCGTGTCCGGGGCCGGGGGCACTGAAGCTTTCTTT
CSVSGAGGTEAFF
>TRBV27|NA|TRBD1|TRBJ2-1
TGTGCCAGCAATCTAGCAGGGGGCCCCAATGAGCAGTTCTTC
CASNLAGGPNEQFF
>TRBV7-9|NA|NA|TRBJ2-1
TGTGCCAGCAGCCCCAGAACCTACGGGGAGCAGTTCTTC
CASSPRTYGEQFF
>TRBV9|NA|NA|TRBJ2-1
TGTGCCAGCAGCGTAGTGGACTCCCTCTCCTACAATGAGCAGTTCTTC
CASSVVDSLSYNEQFF
>TRBV9|NA|TRBD2|TRBJ2-3
TGTGCCAGCAGCGTCACGTTTCTAGCGGGAGTAAGGGACACAGATACGCAGTATTTT
CASSVTFLAGVRDTDTQYF
>TRBV28|NA|NA|TRBJ2-5
TGTGCCAGCAGTTTATACCCCAGCCAAGAGACCCAGTACTTC
CASSLYPSQETQYF
>TRBV4-1|NA|NA|TRBJ1-2
TGCGCCAGCAGCCAACGGGGCCAGGGGAACTATGGCTACACCTTC
CASSQRGQGNYGYTF
>TRBV7-2|NA|TRBD2|TRBJ2-1
TGTGCCAGCAGCCCGGGACTAGCGGGGTCGGATGAGCAGTTCTTC
CASSPGLAGSDEQFF
>TRBV13|NA|NA|TRBJ2-7
TGTGCCAGCAGCTCTACCAGAGGCCTCGAGCAGTACTTC
CASSSTRGLEQYF
>TRBV19|NA|NA|TRBJ1-2
TGTGCCAGTAGTATGGCTCGGGGGGGAGACTATGGCTACACCTTC
CASSMARGGDYGYTF
>TRBV9|NA|TRBD2|TRBJ2-1
TGTGCCAGCAGCGTAGGGTTCGGGAGGGCGATTTCCGCCTCCTACAATGAGCAGTTCTTC
CASSVGFGRAISASYNEQFF
>TRBV19|NA|NA|TRBJ2-1
TGTGCCAGCACAGGGCCGACCTACAATGAGCAGTTCTTC
CASTGPTYNEQFF
>TRBV9|NA|TRBD2|TRBJ2-7
TGTGCCAGCAGCGTAGGGGCACTAGCGGGGAACGAGCAGTACTTC
CASSVGALAGNEQYF
>TRBV6-6|NA|NA|TRBJ2-1
TGTGCCAGCAGTTACAACTACAATGAGCAGTTCTTC
CASSYNYNEQFF
>TRBV15|NA|TRBD1|TRBJ2-1
TGTGCCACCAGCAGTGTACAGGGGGCCGAGAATGAGCAGTTCTTC
CATSSVQGAENEQFF
>TRBV18|NA|TRBD1|TRBJ2-7
TGTGCCAGCTCTCCCGACAGGGGGCTCCTCTACGAGCAGTACTTC
CASSPDRGLLYEQYF
>TRBV5-4|NA|TRBD1|TRBJ2-5
TGTGCCAGCAGCGCAGTGGGGACAGGGGGCCCAGAGACCCAGTACTTC
CASSAVGTGGPETQYF
>TRBV12-5|NA|NA|TRBJ2-7
TGTGCTAGTGGCGCAATATACGAGCAGTACTTC
CASGAIYEQYF
>TRBV12-5|NA|TRBD1|TRBJ2-3
TGTGCTAGTGGTTTGGACAGGGGCAAAGGCACAGATACGCAGTATTTT
CASGLDRGKGTDTQYF
>TRBV28|NA|NA|TRBJ1-2
TGTGCCAGCGGCCCCACCAATACCTATGGCTACACCTTC
CASGPTNTYGYTF
>TRBV6-1|NA|NA|TRBJ2-3
TGTGCCAGCAGTGAAGTCGGAGCTAGCACAGATACGCAGTATTTT
CASSEVGASTDTQYF